The T cell receptor beta chain under discussion was sequenced for a study of cytomegalovirus exposure and HLA in healthy donors (dated by TCRdb to about 2017). For the study in its entirety: In an earlier analysis of approximately 640 of the donors, 276 Gb of sequence data and 100 million or so unique TCR beta sequences from about 190 million T cells were reported. About 300 gigabases of sequencing data and 78 million or so unique TCR sequences were included in an early release covering 500 to 750 HLA-typed donors. Among the roughly 410 genotyped donors, about 83% belonged to the genetic ancestry cluster associated with self-reported Caucasian donors. The study aimed to test whether cataloging public T cell receptors could reveal signatures of past pathogen exposure. The study profiled the T cell repertoires of 550 to 700 subjects by immunosequencing and related them to cytomegalovirus serostatus. In addition to the first cohort of 666 subjects, a separate validation cohort of around 110 different subjects was used. To predict cytomegalovirus infection status, the study combined high-throughput TCR immunosequencing, statistical association of individual TCRs with disease status, and machine learning. In a later analysis, previously published TCR beta repertoires from 500 to 750 donors were re-analyzed and high-resolution HLA genotyping was added so that TCR occurrence patterns could be studied. The later analysis used no new phenotypic data to find candidate immune exposures, relying instead on TCR beta sequences and their occurrence across donors. In an earlier analysis of roughly 580 of the donors, high-throughput TCR beta sequencing was used to judge whether each TCR beta V gene segment behaved as functional or pseudogenic. Donor age, sex, ethnicity and CMV serostatus were compiled together with the repertoire data. A later genetic analysis used genome-wide SNP genotypes for 398 of the 666 donors, treating that subset as a discovery cohort. All discovery cohort repertoires had been generated using a single sequencing platform. HLA typing included class I and class II loci at four-digit resolution. The number of donors typed differed by locus, with about 629-630 for A, B, C, DRB1 and DQB1, roughly 520 for DQA1, about 610 for DPA1, and some 470 for DPB1. Because of strong linkage in the cohort, a few DR-DQ haplotypes were treated as single units for association and clustering. Across 300 to 400 genotyped donors of the cohort, an average of 235,054 unique TCR beta nucleotide sequences per donor were sequenced, and about a sixth of those sequences were non-productive. General findings and caveats noted by the study authors: Assigning TCR associations to individual alleles was difficult when HLA alleles, especially DR and DQ, strongly co-occurred. Correlated functional status among segregating V segments might be attributable to linkage disequilibrium, but an unknown experimental factor could not be ruled out. A later analysis found that most CMV-associated TCR beta chains appeared HLA-restricted, with HLA associations seemingly driven largely by CMV exposure. The authors suggested that the approach could potentially be generalized to other disease states and immunological phenotypes. Across donors, most TCR sequences were observed very rarely, whereas some public TCRs were present in many individuals. V-gene and J-gene trimming of TCR beta chains was associated with a missense DCLRE1C variant in a later genetic analysis, and the association was replicated in an independent cohort. A later analysis found that HLA-associated TCR beta chains were more clonally expanded and had lower generation probabilities than equally common non-associated chains. A cluster of highly shared sequence variants was judged likely to represent a technical artifact of the sequencing pipeline. Cytomegalovirus status was reported to be diagnosed by the classifier with high specificity and sensitivity in both the original and validation cohorts. According to a later analysis, TCR association rates differed among HLA loci, with DRB1 alleles showing the most associated TCRs and HLA-C alleles showing the fewest. The only immune exposure information available for the cohort was CMV serostatus. According to a later analysis, parvovirus B19, influenza, CMV and Epstein-Barr virus appeared linked to several top co-occurrence clusters. In vitro tests confirmed that a few of the cytomegalovirus-associated TCR beta chains recognize cytomegalovirus antigens. HLA typing was unavailable for some donors at each locus, so association tests used only the typed subset. Seventeen rarely observed V segments, including chromosome 9 orphons, were excluded from the earlier analysis of several hundred of the donors because counts were too low. In the study, approximately 150 TCR beta chains were listed as associated with cytomegalovirus. In an earlier analysis of some 500 of the donors, most TCR beta V segments were observed in productive rearrangements about 87% or about 30% of the time, broadly matching IMGT annotations. The presence/absence analyses assumed that sequencing depth was roughly uniform across donors, and that assumption may not be true. Only TCR beta chains were sequenced in this cohort, and the absence of alpha or paired-chain data limited detectable features. Some IMGT-functional V segments, including TRBV6-2 and TRBV6-3, could not be distinguished by the 87-base-pair reads and were therefore excluded. A further reported finding was that TCR beta sequences accurately predicted the HLA-A and HLA-B alleles for most subjects in the first cohort. According to a later genetic analysis, donors in an Asian-associated ancestry cluster had fewer N-insertions in productive TCRs than the approximately 630-donor mean. A later analysis associated around 16,000 TCR beta sequences with specific HLA alleles at a false discovery rate of 0.05.

The cohort consisted of 666 healthy bone marrow donors. Cohort members were all nominally healthy when sampled, although unrecorded immune exposures were likely present. CMV serostatus was positive for 289 and negative for about half of the roughly 700 cohort members, and was not recorded for this donor. A peripheral blood sample was provided by each donor, and peripheral blood mononuclear cells were used for TCR beta sequencing. The Qiagen DNeasy Blood Extraction Kit was used to extract genomic DNA from the blood cell samples. V and J lose 8 bases and 4 bases, and a span of 12 bases separates them. Spanning cysteine to phenylalanine, the CDR3 consists of 13 amino acids. Left in the record is the CDR3 DNA by itself, 39 bases read in frame from the first base. CDR1 WSHSY and CDR2 SAAADI were looked up in the germline V gene. Library preparation employed the immunoSEQ multiplex PCR assay. The multiplex PCR relied on a mix of 60 forward primers for TCR Vbeta segments and 13 reverse primers for TCR Jbeta segments. The CDR3 region of rearranged TCR beta genes was amplified from genomic DNA with a multiplex PCR assay. Amplified TCR beta libraries were sequenced as 87-base-pair reads on the Illumina HiSeq System. Per the source publication's procedure: A later analysis tallied 75 million to 95 million unique TCR beta chains across the 666 repertoires, and around 9.9 million of those chains were shared by two or more donors. A nearest-neighbor algorithm error-corrected the raw reads and collapsed the reads into unique sequences, merging closely related sequences to remove PCR and sequencing errors. V, D and J gene segments were assigned by aligning CDR3 sequences to IMGT reference sequences. For a sequence to be retained, at least a six-nucleotide match to both a V gene segment and a J gene segment was required. Rearrangements were called productive when the CDR3 lacked stop codons and stayed in frame with V and J; all others were non-productive. Following IMGT convention, CDR3 was defined as the stretch from the second conserved V-encoded cysteine to the conserved J-encoded phenylalanine. In an earlier analysis of more than 550 of the donors, sequences lacking an unambiguous match to a single V gene segment were excluded. In an earlier analysis of approximately 560 of the donors, a V segment was called functional when productive rearrangements were above 56.7%, and segregating when the standard deviation between donors exceeded 5%. A statistical classification framework was built to diagnose cytomegalovirus status from the catalog of TCR beta chain sequences. In a later analysis, V and J genes were assigned by comparing TCR nucleotide sequences against IMGT/GENE-DB human TR gene sequences. The TCRdist pipeline was used in a later analysis to assign CDR3 sequences and most-parsimonious VDJ recombination scenarios. In a later analysis, every TCR beta chain was defined by the combination of its CDR3 amino acid sequence and its V-gene family, and reads without a unique V-gene family were dropped. A later analysis removed 592 highly shared, low-generation-probability nucleotide sequences to deal with suspected cross-contamination and a sequencing artifact. In a later analysis, a clonal expansion index was calculated for each public chain from normalized within-repertoire ranks of inferred template counts. In a later analysis, generation probabilities were computed with a VDJ recombination model fitted to out-of-frame rearrangements, and the resulting probabilities were checked against IGoR. In a later analysis, TCR-TCR, TCR-HLA and TCR-CMV co-occurrence was scored with hypergeometric tests, and a repertoire-size bias correction was applied to TCR pairs. A later analysis estimated false discovery rates by permuting HLA or CMV assignments 20 times. In a later analysis, co-occurring TCRs were grouped with DBSCAN, and TCRdist sequence similarity was added when clustering was performed within HLA-allele-positive subsets. Repertoires with fewer than 30,000 or more than 120,000 public chains, plus five repertoires with anomalous nucleotide sharing, were excluded from co-occurrence clustering. TCRdb limited this immuneACCESS table to in-frame rearrangements with V and J called. A share of clones is missing; checked studies link under half to unresolved V genes, and the rest is unexplained. The V and J calls and clone size come from that table; D and trimming were worked out from the DNA. The sample table lists 100,000 to 150,000 clones, over 60% of them with a count of one. The ten largest clonotypes hold around 4% of the sample.

Remarks on this clone: Its antigen is unknown. No base quality values were provided; no much bigger clone lies one nucleotide off.

Recombination connected TRBV10-2 to TRBJ1-5, with no D gene named confidently. Source material: PBMCs. This TCR was sampled from a human donor in good health. CDR3 region: CASRRGVNQPQHF. The bases are TGCGCCAGCCGCCGCGGAGTGAATCAGCCCCAGCATTTT.